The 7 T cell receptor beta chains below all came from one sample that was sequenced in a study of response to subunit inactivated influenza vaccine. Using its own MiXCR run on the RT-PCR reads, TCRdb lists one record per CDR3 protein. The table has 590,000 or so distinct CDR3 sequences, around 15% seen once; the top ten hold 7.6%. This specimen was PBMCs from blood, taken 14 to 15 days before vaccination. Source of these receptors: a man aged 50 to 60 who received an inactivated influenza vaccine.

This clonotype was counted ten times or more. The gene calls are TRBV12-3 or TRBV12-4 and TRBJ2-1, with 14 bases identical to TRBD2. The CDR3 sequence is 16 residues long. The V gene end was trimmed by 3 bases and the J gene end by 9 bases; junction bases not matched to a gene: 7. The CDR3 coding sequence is TGTGCCAGCAGTTTCGCCGGGACTAGCGGGAGCCCTGAGCAGTTCTTC. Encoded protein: CASSFAGTSGSPEQFF.

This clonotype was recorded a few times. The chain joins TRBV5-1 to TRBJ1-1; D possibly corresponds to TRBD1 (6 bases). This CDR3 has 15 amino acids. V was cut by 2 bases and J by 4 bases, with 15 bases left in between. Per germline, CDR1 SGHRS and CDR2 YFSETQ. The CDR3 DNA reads TGCGCCAGCAGCTTTTCCAGCGGGGGCGGCACTGAAGCTTTCTTT. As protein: CASSFSSGGGTEAFF.

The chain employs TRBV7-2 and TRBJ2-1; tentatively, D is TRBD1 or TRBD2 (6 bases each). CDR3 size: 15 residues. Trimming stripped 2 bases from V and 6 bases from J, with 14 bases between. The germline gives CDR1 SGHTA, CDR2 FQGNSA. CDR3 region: CASSLLGGSVNEQFF. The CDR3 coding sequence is TGTGCCAGCAGCTTACTGGGGGGCTCTGTCAATGAGCAGTTCTTC.

The CDR3 DNA follows: TGCGCCAGCAGCTTGGGGGACAGTTTGAGGATTGGCTACACCTTC. It codes for CASSLGDSLRIGYTF. The chain links TRBV5-1 to TRBJ1-2, with TRBD1 matching over 7 bases. The CDR3 runs to 15 residues. The V and J ends lost 0 bases and 7 bases, in that order; junction bases with no gene match: 9. Germline V gene sequence: CDR1 SGHRS, CDR2 YFSETQ.

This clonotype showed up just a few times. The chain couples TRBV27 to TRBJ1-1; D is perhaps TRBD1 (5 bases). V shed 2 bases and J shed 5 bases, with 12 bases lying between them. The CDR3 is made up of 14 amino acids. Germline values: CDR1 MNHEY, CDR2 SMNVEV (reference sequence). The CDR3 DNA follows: TGTGCCAGCAGTTTAAGGCAGGGATGGACTGAAGCTTTCTTT. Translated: CASSLRQGWTEAFF.

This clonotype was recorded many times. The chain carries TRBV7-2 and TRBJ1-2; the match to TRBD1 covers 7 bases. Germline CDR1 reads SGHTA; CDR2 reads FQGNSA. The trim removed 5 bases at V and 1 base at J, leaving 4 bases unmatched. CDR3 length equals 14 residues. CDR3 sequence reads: CASSSTGVNYGYTF. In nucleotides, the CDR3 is TGTGCCAGCAGCAGCACAGGGGTTAACTATGGCTACACCTTC.

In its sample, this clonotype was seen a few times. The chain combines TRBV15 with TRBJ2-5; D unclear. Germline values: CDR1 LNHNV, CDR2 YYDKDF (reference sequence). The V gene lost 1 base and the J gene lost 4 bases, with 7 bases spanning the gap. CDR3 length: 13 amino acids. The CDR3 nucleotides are TGTGCCACCAGCAGAGGTCCCCGAGAGACCCAGTACTTC. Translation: CATSRGPRETQYF.